The entry below describes one T cell receptor (beta chain). The data stem from a study of blood T cell repertoires in COVID-19. Study information: Collection of acute and convalescent COVID-19 samples took place in the United States, Italy and Spain.

Original processing notes: Scientists estimated how many nucleated cells there were by amplifying reference gene primers. Sequencing was performed with immunoSEQ multiplex PCR; in TCRdb, only in-frame clones are kept and a portion is missing. The DNA gave D and trimming, while V, J and clone size come from that table. The sample has about 210,000 clones; over 60% are singletons. V lost 4 bases and J 2 bases, leaving 10 bases between the germline ends. The CDR3 covers 14 residues. Germline V gene data show CDR1 as KGHSH and CDR2 as LQKENI. Input material: peripheral blood. The origin of this receptor is a woman in her seventies with acute or convalescent COVID-19. The gene calls are TRBV18 and TRBJ2-3, with TRBD2 as a possible D gene (6 bases). CDR3 DNA: TGTGCCAGCTCACTCTCGGGGGTCACAGATACGCAGTATTTT. The encoded protein is CASSLSGVTDTQYF.